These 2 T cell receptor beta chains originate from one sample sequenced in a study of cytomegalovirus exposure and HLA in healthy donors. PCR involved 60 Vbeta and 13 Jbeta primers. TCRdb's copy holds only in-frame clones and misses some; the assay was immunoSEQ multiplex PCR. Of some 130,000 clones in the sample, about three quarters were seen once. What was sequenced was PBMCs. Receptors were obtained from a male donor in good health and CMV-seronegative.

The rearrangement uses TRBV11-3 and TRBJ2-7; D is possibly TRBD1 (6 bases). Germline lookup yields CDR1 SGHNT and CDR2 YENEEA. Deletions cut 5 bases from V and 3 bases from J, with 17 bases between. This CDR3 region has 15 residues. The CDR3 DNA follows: TGTGCCAGCAGCCCCCGGTCAGGGGTGAACTACGAGCAGTACTTC. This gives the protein CASSPRSGVNYEQYF.

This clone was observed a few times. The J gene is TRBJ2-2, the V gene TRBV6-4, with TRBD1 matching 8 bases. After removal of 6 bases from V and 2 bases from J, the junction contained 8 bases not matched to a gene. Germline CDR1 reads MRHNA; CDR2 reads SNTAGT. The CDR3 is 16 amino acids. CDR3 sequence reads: CASSESGQDNTGELFF. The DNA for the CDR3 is TGTGCCAGCAGCGAATCGGGACAGGATAACACCGGGGAGCTGTTTTTT.